This TCR beta chain was identified in a study of shared clonotypes between healthy human individuals. CDR3 size: 12 residues. The germline V gene has CDR1 MDHEN and CDR2 SYDVKM. Trimming removed 6 bases at V and 9 bases at J, with 12 bases between. This clone has just a few counts. This sequence is one base from a far larger clone and is likely a read error. This specimen includes other DNA sequences encoding the same CDR3. Repertoires were generated with immunoSEQ multiplex PCR, while TCRdb's copy carries only in-frame clones and drops some. The data show some 450,000 clones, with around 77% seen just once and more than 10% held by the top ten.

The chain has TRBV28 and TRBJ1-5; D is undetermined. The receptor was isolated from a woman aged 40 to 50 in good health. Some clones in this sample may be carry-over from other donors' samples. Specimen: PBMCs. The CDR3 loop is CASSFSLGPQHF. CDR3 in DNA: TGTGCCAGCAGCTTTTCTCTAGGGCCCCAGCATTTT.